This TCR beta chain was recovered during a study of cytomegalovirus exposure and HLA in healthy donors. Study at large: A prior study identified 120 million or so unique TCR beta sequences from roughly 180 million T cells.

In the PCR, 60 Vbeta and 13 Jbeta primers were used. Generated by immunoSEQ multiplex PCR, the TCRdb table keeps only in-frame clones and is missing some. Of about 180,000 clones listed, roughly 88% are singletons. Overall study results and limits: Reports state that TCR beta sequences accurately predicted most subjects' HLA-A and HLA-B alleles. Common viral pathogens seemed to be connected with several of the most significant clusters, according to a later analysis.

The germline V gene has CDR1 SGDLS and CDR2 YYNGEE. The CDR3 has 14 residues. Trimming at V came to 3 bases and at J to 2 bases, leaving 4 bases not matched to a gene. As for this clone: Its antigen is currently unknown.

Nominally healthy donors were sampled, though unrecorded immune exposures were likely. The chain joins TRBV9 to TRBJ2-5; 7 bases match TRBD2. The receptor's source is a boy aged 2 to 10 in good health and CMV-seronegative. The sequenced material came from PBMCs. The CDR3 sequence: CASSATSVQETQYF. As DNA, the CDR3 is TGTGCCAGCAGCGCTACTAGCGTGCAAGAGACCCAGTACTTC.